Listed below are T cell receptor beta chains from one sample, sequenced in a study of tumor T cells in aggressive B-cell lymphoma. The data were produced by immunoSEQ multiplex PCR, yet TCRdb's version contains in-frame clones alone and is incomplete. The sample contains 2,000 to 2,500 clones, under 90% of which appear only once. Sample: tumor tissue. The receptors come from an adult with diffuse large B cell lymphoma. The CDR3 runs from the conserved cysteine through the conserved F or W. D genes are given only for firm matches. Size values are once, few and many counts, or a class for expanded clones, and some rows have none.

abundance,j_gene,d_gene,v_gene,CDR3aa,CDR3nt
-,TRBJ2-2,TRBD1,TRBV2,CASSPRQGSFNTGELFF,TGTGCCAGCAGCCCCCGACAGGGATCTTTTAACACCGGGGAGCTGTTTTTT
-,TRBJ2-1,-,TRBV19,CASSAQGTPYNEQFF,TGTGCCAGTAGTGCCCAGGGGACACCCTACAATGAGCAGTTCTTC
few,TRBJ2-4,-,TRBV27,CASSFRGQSNIQYF,TGTGCCAGCAGTTTCCGCGGACAGTCTAACATTCAGTACTTC
-,TRBJ2-7,TRBD1,TRBV7-6,CASSSIPGQSRDGSYEQYF,TGTGCCAGCAGCTCGATTCCGGGACAGTCCCGTGATGGCTCCTACGAGCAGTACTTC
-,TRBJ1-4,TRBD1,TRBV2,CASIRDRSYEKLFF,TGTGCCAGCATCCGGGACAGGTCATATGAAAAACTGTTTTTT
-,TRBJ1-2,TRBD1,TRBV18,CASSQDRGLIYGYTF,TGTGCCAGCTCACAGGACAGGGGGCTAATCTATGGCTACACCTTC
-,TRBJ2-3,-,TRBV4-3,CASSQDRGRSDTQYF,TGCGCCAGCAGCCAAGATCGGGGGAGGTCAGATACGCAGTATTTT
-,TRBJ1-5,-,TRBV11-2,CASSFGQTNQPQHF,TGTGCCAGCAGCTTTGGACAGACCAATCAGCCCCAGCATTTT
few,TRBJ2-1,TRBD1,TRBV7-9,CASSLSQGAREQFF,TGTGCCAGCAGCTTATCACAGGGGGCTCGTGAGCAGTTCTTC
once,TRBJ2-7,TRBD1,TRBV7-2,CASSSRTGLVYEQYF,TGTGCCAGCAGCTCGCGGACAGGGCTCGTCTACGAGCAGTACTTC
-,TRBJ2-7,-,TRBV12-2,CASRLVYEQYF,TGTGCAAGTCGCTTAGTGTACGAGCAGTACTTC
-,TRBJ1-6,-,TRBV27,CASSFRRGINSPLHF,TGTGCCAGCAGTTTTCGACGGGGGATTAATTCACCCCTCCACTTT
-,TRBJ1-3,-,TRBV7-6,CASSRPPGDSGNTIYF,TGTGCCAGCAGCCGGCCTCCGGGGGACTCTGGAAACACCATATATTTT
-,TRBJ2-2,TRBD1,TRBV29-1,CSVEERRGRITGELFF,TGCAGCGTTGAAGAACGCAGGGGGCGGATCACCGGGGAGCTGTTTTTT
few,TRBJ2-7,TRBD1,TRBV19,CASSRTGGRYEQYF,TGTGCCAGTAGTCGGACAGGGGGCCGTTACGAGCAGTACTTC
once,TRBJ2-7,-,TRBV9,CASSEGGVSGGSYEQYF,TGTGCCAGCAGTGAAGGCGGGGTTAGTGGTGGATCCTACGAGCAGTACTTC
once,TRBJ1-2,TRBD1,TRBV5-1,CASSLAGTANYGYTF,TGCGCCAGCAGCTTGGCCGGGACAGCTAACTATGGCTACACCTTC